These 14 T cell receptor beta chains originate from one sample sequenced in a study of T cell repertoires in cytomegalovirus infection. Antigens for these TCRs are unknown. TCRdb reprocessed the reads with MiXCR, giving one entry per CDR3 protein. The table includes under 200,000 distinct CDR3 sequences, approximately 21% detected once. Sequenced here: CD8+ T cells from cultured PBMCs, sampled from culture after CMV antigen stimulation. The receptors stem from a human donor in good health (CMV status not recorded). Some clones in this sample may be carry-over from other donors' samples.

There are a few counts of this clonotype. The rearrangement joins TRBV7-2 to TRBJ2-3; D gene unclear. Germline lookup yields CDR1 SGHTA and CDR2 FQGNSA. The CDR3 spans 15 residues. Trimming left V 5 bases short and J 0 bases short, with 12 bases between. The CDR3 region has the DNA TGTGCCAGCAGCCCCGGTGGGTTTAGCACAGATACGCAGTATTTT. Translating it yields CASSPGGFSTDTQYF.

This clonotype was seen more than once but under ten times. The rearrangement joins TRBV28 to TRBJ1-5; D unclear. Germline CDR1 MDHEN, CDR2 SYDVKM. V lost 3 bases, J lost 6 bases, and 12 bases lay in between. The CDR3 spans 14 residues. The CDR3, as DNA: TGTGCCAGCAGTTTCAGGAGTTGGGGTCAGCCCCAGCATTTT. Translated: CASSFRSWGQPQHF.

As DNA, the CDR3 is TGTGCCAGCAGTCCAGGGGGCGAGCAGTACTTC. Encoded protein: CASSPGGEQYF. The chain employs TRBV6-2 or TRBV6-3 and TRBJ2-7, with TRBD1 identical over 7 bases. CDR1 is MNHEY and CDR2 is SVGEGT in the germline V gene. There are 11 residues in the CDR3. J was trimmed by 6 bases and V by 5 bases; bases with no gene match: 1.

V gene TRBV27 combines with J gene TRBJ2-5; D is ambiguous. The length of the CDR3 is 16 residues. Trimming stripped 0 bases from V and 3 bases from J, with 14 bases between. CDR1 and CDR2 from the germline V gene are MNHEY and SMNVEV (reference sequence). The DNA for the CDR3 is TGTGCCAGCAGTTTATCGGTTTCGTGGGTGAAAGAGACCCAGTACTTC. It specifies CASSLSVSWVKETQYF.

This clonotype was detected a few times. The V call is TRBV6-5, the J call TRBJ2-3; D gene ambiguous. Germline V lookup: CDR1 MNHEY, CDR2 SVGAGI. Trimming left V 0 bases short and J 3 bases short, with 7 bases between. The CDR3 runs to 14 residues. This chain's CDR3 is CASSYSLRTDTQYF. The CDR3 coding sequence is TGTGCCAGCAGTTACTCCCTAAGAACAGATACGCAGTATTTT.

The gene calls are TRBV6-1 and TRBJ2-7, with D perhaps given as TRBD1 or TRBD2 (5 bases each). CDR1 MNHNS and CDR2 SASEGT come from the germline V gene. The CDR3 is 16 residues long. V was shortened by 3 bases and J by 2 bases, with 17 bases between the two germline ends. CDR3 coding DNA: TGTGCCAGCAGTGACCCCGGGACGGCTCTAACCTACGAGCAGTACTTC. Its translation: CASSDPGTALTYEQYF.

This rearrangement joins TRBV27 to TRBJ2-5; maybe TRBD1 (5 bases). V was cut by 3 bases and J by 4 bases, with 12 bases left in between. Germline loops: CDR1 MNHEY, CDR2 SMNVEV (reference sequence). CDR3 length equals 14 residues. CDR3 protein: CASSLGPAGETQYF. As DNA, the CDR3 is TGTGCCAGCAGTTTGGGGCCGGCTGGAGAGACCCAGTACTTC.

Only a few counts were recorded for this clonotype. This sequence joins TRBV6-2 or TRBV6-3 and TRBJ2-1; no definite D call. Per the germline V gene, CDR1 is MNHEY and CDR2 is SVGEGT. The CDR3 length is 14 residues. Trimming took off 5 bases at V and 3 bases at J, with 11 bases between the two ends. For the CDR3, the DNA is TGTGCCAGCAGTCGGGCACTCGGCTACAATGAGCAGTTCTTC. Amino acids: CASSRALGYNEQFF.

This clonotype was observed a handful of times. The J gene is TRBJ1-1, the V gene TRBV4-1; D is ambiguous. V was trimmed by 1 base and J by 7 bases, leaving 10 bases between them. Germline V gene sequence: CDR1 MGHRA, CDR2 YSYEKL. This CDR3 region has 13 residues. CDR3 amino acids: CASSQGPYGEAFF. The CDR3 bases are TGCGCCAGCAGCCAAGGGCCTTACGGTGAAGCTTTCTTT.

This chain uses TRBV27 with TRBJ2-1; D might be TRBD1 or TRBD2, each matching 5 bases. Germline V CDR1 and CDR2: MNHEY, SMNVEV (reference sequence). The CDR3 has 13 residues. Trimming stripped 4 bases from V and 7 bases from J, with 11 bases between. The CDR3 sequence is CASSSAGANEQFF. In nucleotides, the CDR3 is TGTGCCAGCAGTTCCGCCGGGGCAAATGAGCAGTTCTTC.

This clonotype was counted ten times or more. The V gene is TRBV7-2, the J gene TRBJ1-2, with TRBD1 matching 10 bases. The trim removed 3 bases at V and 4 bases at J, leaving 11 bases unmatched. The CDR3 totals 17 residues. Per germline, CDR1 SGHTA and CDR2 FQGNSA. The CDR3 sequence: CASSFPGQGPTSYGYTF. The CDR3 DNA reads as TGTGCCAGCAGCTTTCCGGGACAGGGGCCTACTTCCTATGGCTACACCTTC.

The chain has TRBV5-5 and TRBJ2-1; a possible D gene is TRBD2 (5 bases). V was cut by 2 bases and J by 6 bases, with 18 bases left in between. Germline CDR1 and CDR2: SGHKS and YYEKEE (reference sequence). The CDR3 is 16 amino acids. For the CDR3, the DNA is TGTGCCAGCAGCTTAGCCGGTCTAGCCGGGTCCAATGAGCAGTTCTTC. This gives the protein CASSLAGLAGSNEQFF.

This clonotype came up a few times. The chain has TRBV25-1 and TRBJ2-5; 11 bases are a match to TRBD2. The J segment lost 4 bases and the V segment lost 1 base, leaving 5 bases of the junction unmatched. The germline V gene encodes CDR1 MGHDK and CDR2 SYGVNS. The CDR3 consists of 16 residues. The CDR3 spells CASSELAGGLAETQYF. The CDR3 nucleotides are TGTGCCAGCAGTGAATTAGCGGGGGGGCTAGCAGAGACCCAGTACTTC.

The chain employs TRBV27 and TRBJ2-7; the D gene is possibly TRBD2 (6 bases). This CDR3 contains 15 residues. Trimming pared 0 bases from V and 6 bases from J, leaving 15 bases between. Germline V gene sequence: CDR1 MNHEY, CDR2 SMNVEV (reference sequence). The CDR3 DNA is TGTGCCAGCAGTTTATCGGTGGGGGGATTGGGCGAGCAGTACTTC. Protein product: CASSLSVGGLGEQYF.